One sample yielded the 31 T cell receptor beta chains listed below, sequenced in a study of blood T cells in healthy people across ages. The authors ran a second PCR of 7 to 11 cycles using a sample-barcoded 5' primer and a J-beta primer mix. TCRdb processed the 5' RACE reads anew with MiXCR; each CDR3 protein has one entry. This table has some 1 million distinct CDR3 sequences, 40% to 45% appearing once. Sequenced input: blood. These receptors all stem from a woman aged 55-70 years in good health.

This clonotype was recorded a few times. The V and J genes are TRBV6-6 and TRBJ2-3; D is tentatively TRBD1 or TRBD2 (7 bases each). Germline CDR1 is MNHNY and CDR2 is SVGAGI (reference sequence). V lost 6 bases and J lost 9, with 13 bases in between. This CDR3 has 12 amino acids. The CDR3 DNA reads TGTGCCAGCAGCCCAGGGGGGGGCACGCAGTATTTT. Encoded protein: CASSPGGGTQYF.

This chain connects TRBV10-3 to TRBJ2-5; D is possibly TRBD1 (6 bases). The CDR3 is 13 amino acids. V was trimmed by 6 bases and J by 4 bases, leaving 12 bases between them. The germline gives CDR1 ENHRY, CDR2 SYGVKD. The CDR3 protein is CAISAGVRETQYF. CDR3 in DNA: TGTGCCATCAGCGCAGGGGTTCGAGAGACCCAGTACTTC.

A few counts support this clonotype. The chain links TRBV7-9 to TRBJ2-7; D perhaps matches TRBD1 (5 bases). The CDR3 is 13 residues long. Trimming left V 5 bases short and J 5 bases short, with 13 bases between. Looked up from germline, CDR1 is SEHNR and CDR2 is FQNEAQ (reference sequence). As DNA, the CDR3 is TGTGCCAGCAGCCCCAGGGTTCCCGACGAGCAGTACTTC. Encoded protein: CASSPRVPDEQYF.

CDR3 sequence reads: CASSPYRDRGKGEQFF. The CDR3 DNA reads TGTGCCAGCAGCCCATACCGGGACAGGGGGAAGGGTGAGCAGTTCTTC. The chain uses TRBV4-2 and TRBJ2-1; 11 bases are a match to TRBD1. The CDR3 spans 16 residues. The V segment lost 4 bases and the J segment 9 bases; nucleotides outside the gene matches: 11. CDR1 is LGHNA and CDR2 is YNFKEQ in the germline V gene.

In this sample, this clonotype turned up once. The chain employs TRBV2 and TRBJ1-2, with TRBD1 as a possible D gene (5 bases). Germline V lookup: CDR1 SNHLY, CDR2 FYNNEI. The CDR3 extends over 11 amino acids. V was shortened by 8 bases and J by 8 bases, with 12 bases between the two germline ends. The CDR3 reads CASGAVKGYTF. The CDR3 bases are TGTGCCAGCGGGGCCGTTAAGGGCTACACCTTC. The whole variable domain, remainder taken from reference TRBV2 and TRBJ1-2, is EPEVTQTPSHQVTQMGQEVILRCVPISNHLYFYWYRQILGQKVEFLVSFYNNEISEKSEIFDDQFSVERPDGSNFTLKIRSTKLEDSAMYFCASGAVKGYTFGSGTRLTVV.

The CDR3 loop is CASSYEQGEYGYTF. The CDR3 nucleotides read TGTGCCAGCAGTTACGAGCAGGGGGAGTATGGCTACACCTTC. This chain connects TRBV6-6 to TRBJ1-2, with TRBD1 matching 7 bases. From germline, CDR1 is MNHNY and CDR2 SVGAGI (reference sequence). With 2 bases clipped from V and 5 bases from J, the junction kept 5 bases outside the gene matches. This CDR3 spans 14 amino acids.

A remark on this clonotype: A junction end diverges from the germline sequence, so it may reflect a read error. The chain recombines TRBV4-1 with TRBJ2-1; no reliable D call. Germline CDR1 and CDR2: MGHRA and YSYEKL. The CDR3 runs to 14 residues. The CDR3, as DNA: TGCGCCAGCGGCCAAGACGCCCCAAGAAATGAGCAGTTCTTC. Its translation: CASGQDAPRNEQFF.

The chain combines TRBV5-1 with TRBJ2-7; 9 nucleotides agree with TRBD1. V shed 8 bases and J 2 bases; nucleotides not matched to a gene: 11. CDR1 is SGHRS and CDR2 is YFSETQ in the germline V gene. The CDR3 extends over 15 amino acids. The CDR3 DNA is TGCGCCAGTTATCCCGGGACAGGGTCACCCTACGAGCAGTACTTC. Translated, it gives CASYPGTGSPYEQYF.

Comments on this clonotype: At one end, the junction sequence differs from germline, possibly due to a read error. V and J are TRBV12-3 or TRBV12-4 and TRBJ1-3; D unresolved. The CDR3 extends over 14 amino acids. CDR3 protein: CASNALPRLYTTYF. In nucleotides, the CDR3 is TGTGCCAGCAACGCGCTCCCGCGCTTGTACACCACATATTTT.

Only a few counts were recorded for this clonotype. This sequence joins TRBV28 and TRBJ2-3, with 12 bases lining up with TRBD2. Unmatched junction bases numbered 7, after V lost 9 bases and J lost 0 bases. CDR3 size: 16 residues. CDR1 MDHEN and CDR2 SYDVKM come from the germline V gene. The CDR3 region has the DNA TGTGCCAGTGATACTAGCGGGAGGTCTAGCACAGATACGCAGTATTTT. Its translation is CASDTSGRSSTDTQYF.

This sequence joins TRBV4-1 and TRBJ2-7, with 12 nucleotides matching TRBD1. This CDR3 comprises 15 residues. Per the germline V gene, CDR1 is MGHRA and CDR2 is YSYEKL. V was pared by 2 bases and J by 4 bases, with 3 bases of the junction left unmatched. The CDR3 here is CASSQPGQGAYEQYF. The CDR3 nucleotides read TGCGCCAGCAGCCAACCGGGACAGGGGGCTTACGAGCAGTACTTC.

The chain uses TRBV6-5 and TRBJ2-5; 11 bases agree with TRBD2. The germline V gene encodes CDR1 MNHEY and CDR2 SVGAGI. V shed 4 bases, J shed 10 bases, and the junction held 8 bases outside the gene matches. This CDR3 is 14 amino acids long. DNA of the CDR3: TGTGCCAGCAGTTCAGGGACTAGCGGCTCATTCCAGTACTTC. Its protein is CASSSGTSGSFQYF.

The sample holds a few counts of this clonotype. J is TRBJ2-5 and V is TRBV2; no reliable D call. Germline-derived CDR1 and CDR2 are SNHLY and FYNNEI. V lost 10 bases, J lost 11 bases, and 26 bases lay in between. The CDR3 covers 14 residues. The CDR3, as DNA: TGTGCCACCAGCCTGCGGTCCGGAGACAATGAGCAGTACTTC. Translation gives CATSLRSGDNEQYF.

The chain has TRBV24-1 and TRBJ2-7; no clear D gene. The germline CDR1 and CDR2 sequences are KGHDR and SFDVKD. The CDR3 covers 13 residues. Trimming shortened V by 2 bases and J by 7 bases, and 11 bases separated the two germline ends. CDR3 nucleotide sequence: TGTGCCACCAGTGATTCACCCAGCAATGAGCAGTACTTC. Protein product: CATSDSPSNEQYF.

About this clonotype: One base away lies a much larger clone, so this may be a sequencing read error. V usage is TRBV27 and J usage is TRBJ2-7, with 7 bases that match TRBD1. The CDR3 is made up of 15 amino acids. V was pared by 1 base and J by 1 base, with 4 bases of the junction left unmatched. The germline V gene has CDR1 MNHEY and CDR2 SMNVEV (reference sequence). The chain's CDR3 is CASSLCAGGSYEQYF. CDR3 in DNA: TGTGCCAGCAGTTTATGCGCAGGGGGTTCCTACGAGCAGTACTTC.

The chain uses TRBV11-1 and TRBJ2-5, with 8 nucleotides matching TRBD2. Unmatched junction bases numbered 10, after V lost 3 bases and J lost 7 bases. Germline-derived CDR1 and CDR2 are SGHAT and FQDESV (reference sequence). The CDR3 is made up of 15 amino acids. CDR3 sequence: CASSFASSGLGTQYF. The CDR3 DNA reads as TGTGCCAGCAGCTTTGCTTCTAGCGGGCTAGGGACCCAGTACTTC.

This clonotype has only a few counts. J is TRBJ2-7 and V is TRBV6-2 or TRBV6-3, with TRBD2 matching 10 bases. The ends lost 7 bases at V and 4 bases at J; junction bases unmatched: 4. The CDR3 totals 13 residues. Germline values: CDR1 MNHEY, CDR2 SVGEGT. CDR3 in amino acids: CASISGRGYEQYF. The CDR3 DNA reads TGTGCCAGCATCAGCGGGAGGGGTTACGAGCAGTACTTC.

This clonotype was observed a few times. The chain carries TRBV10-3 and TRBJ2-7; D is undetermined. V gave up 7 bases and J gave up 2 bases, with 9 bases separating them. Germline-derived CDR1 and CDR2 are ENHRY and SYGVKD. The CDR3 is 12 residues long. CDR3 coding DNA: TGTGCCATCAAAAACTACACCTACGAGCAGTACTTC. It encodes CAIKNYTYEQYF.

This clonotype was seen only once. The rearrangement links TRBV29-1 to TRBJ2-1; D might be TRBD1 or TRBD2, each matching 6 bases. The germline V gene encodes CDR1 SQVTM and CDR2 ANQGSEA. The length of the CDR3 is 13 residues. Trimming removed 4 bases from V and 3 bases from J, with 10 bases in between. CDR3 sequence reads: CSVAGAVYNEQFF. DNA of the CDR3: TGCAGCGTTGCGGGGGCAGTCTACAATGAGCAGTTCTTC.

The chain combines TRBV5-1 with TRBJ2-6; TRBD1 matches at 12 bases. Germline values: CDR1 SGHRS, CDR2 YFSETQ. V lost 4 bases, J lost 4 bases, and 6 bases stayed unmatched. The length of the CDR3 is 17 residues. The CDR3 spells CASSNRDRGQGANVLTF. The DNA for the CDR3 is TGCGCCAGCAGCAACCGGGACAGGGGGCAAGGGGCCAACGTCCTGACTTTC.

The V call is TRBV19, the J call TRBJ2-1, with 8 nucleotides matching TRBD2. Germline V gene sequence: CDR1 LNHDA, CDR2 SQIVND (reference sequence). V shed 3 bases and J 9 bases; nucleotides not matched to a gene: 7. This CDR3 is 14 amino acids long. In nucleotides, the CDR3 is TGTGCCAGTAGTATCACCAGCGGGAGTGGTGAGCAGTTCTTC. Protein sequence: CASSITSGSGEQFF.

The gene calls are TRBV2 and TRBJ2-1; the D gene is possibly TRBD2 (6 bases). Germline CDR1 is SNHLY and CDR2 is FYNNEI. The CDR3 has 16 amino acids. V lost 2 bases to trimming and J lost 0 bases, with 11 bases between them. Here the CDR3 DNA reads TGTGCCAGCAGTGAACTGGGCGGGACCTCCTACAATGAGCAGTTCTTC. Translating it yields CASSELGGTSYNEQFF.

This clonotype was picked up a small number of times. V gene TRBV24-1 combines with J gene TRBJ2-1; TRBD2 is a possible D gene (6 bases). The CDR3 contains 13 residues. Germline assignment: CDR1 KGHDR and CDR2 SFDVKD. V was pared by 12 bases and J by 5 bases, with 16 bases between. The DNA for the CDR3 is TGTGCCTCCTCAGAGGGCGGGAACAATGAGCAGTTCTTC. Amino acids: CASSEGGNNEQFF.

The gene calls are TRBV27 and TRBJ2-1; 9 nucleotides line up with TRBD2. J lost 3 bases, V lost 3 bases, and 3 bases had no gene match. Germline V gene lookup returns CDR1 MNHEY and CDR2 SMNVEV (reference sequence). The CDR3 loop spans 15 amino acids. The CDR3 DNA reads TGTGCCAGCAGTTTCGTGCGGGAGGGCTACAATGAGCAGTTCTTC. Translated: CASSFVREGYNEQFF.

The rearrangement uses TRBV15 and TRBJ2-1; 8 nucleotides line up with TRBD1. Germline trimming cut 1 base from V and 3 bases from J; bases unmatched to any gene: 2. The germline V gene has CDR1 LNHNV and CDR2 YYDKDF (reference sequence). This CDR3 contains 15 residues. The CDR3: CATSRGGQGYNEQFF. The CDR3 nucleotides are TGTGCCACCAGCAGAGGCGGACAGGGCTACAATGAGCAGTTCTTC.

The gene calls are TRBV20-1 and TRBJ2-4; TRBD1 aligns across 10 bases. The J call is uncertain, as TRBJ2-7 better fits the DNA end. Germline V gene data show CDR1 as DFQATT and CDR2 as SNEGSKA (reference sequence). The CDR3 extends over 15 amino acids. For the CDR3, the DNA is TGCAGTGCTACCAGAATGACAGGGGGCGTTAACGAGCAGTACTTC. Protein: CSATRMTGGVNEQYF.

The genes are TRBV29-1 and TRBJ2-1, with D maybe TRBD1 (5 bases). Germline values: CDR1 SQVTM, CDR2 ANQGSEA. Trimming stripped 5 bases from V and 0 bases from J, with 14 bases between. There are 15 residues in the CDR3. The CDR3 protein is CSVPIGHLSYNEQFF. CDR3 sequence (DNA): TGCAGCGTTCCTATCGGACACCTCTCCTACAATGAGCAGTTCTTC.

The CDR3 sequence: CSAVGLAGGSEQFF. In DNA, the CDR3 is TGCAGTGCCGTCGGACTAGCGGGAGGAAGTGAGCAGTTCTTC. The chain has TRBV20-1 and TRBJ2-1, with 14 bases matching TRBD2. Germline V gene lookup returns CDR1 DFQATT and CDR2 SNEGSKA (reference sequence). The CDR3 consists of 14 residues. With 6 bases clipped from V and 9 bases from J, the junction kept 7 bases outside the gene matches.

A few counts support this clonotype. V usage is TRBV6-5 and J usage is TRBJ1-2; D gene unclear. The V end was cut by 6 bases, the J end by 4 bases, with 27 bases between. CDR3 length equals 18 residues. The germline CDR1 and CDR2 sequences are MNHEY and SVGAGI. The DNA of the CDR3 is TGTGCCAGCAGATACCATCGACTGCAGGCGCCAGACATCTATGGCTACACCTTC. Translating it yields CASRYHRLQAPDIYGYTF.

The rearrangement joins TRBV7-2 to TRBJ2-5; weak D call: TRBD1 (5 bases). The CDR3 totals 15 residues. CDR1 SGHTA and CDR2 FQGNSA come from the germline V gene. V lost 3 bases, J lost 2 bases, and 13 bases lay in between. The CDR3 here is CASSFDLGAQETQYF. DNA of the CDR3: TGTGCCAGCAGCTTTGATCTAGGGGCTCAAGAGACCCAGTACTTC.

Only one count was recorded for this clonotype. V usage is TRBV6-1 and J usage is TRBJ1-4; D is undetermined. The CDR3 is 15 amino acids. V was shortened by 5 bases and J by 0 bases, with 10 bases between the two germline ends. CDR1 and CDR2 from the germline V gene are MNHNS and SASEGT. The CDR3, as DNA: TGTGCCAGCAGTACGGACCGGACAACTAATGAAAAACTGTTTTTT. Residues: CASSTDRTTNEKLFF.